This record covers a single TCR beta chain. Its antigen is undetermined. Primed by a sample-barcoded 5' primer and a J-beta primer mix, a second PCR proceeded for 7 to 11 cycles. Each cDNA molecule carried a tag from a template-switch adaptor that contained 12 random nucleotides. TCRdb ran MiXCR on the 5' RACE reads and lists one entry per CDR3 protein. This table holds under 750,000 distinct CDR3 sequences, roughly 48% found once. The data stem from a study of blood T cells in healthy people across ages. Overall study results and limits: Estimates of diversity drawn from one million T cells were considered underestimates.

The ends lost 3 bases at V and 2 bases at J; junction bases unmatched: 3. CDR1 and CDR2 (germline): MNHEY, SMNVEV (reference sequence). This CDR3 comprises 14 residues. The source is an elderly man in good health. The sample taken for sequencing was blood. The chain combines TRBV27 with TRBJ2-5, with 7 bases identical to TRBD1. The CDR3 nucleotides read TGTGCCAGCAGTTTCTGGGACAGACAAGAGACCCAGTACTTC. As protein: CASSFWDRQETQYF.